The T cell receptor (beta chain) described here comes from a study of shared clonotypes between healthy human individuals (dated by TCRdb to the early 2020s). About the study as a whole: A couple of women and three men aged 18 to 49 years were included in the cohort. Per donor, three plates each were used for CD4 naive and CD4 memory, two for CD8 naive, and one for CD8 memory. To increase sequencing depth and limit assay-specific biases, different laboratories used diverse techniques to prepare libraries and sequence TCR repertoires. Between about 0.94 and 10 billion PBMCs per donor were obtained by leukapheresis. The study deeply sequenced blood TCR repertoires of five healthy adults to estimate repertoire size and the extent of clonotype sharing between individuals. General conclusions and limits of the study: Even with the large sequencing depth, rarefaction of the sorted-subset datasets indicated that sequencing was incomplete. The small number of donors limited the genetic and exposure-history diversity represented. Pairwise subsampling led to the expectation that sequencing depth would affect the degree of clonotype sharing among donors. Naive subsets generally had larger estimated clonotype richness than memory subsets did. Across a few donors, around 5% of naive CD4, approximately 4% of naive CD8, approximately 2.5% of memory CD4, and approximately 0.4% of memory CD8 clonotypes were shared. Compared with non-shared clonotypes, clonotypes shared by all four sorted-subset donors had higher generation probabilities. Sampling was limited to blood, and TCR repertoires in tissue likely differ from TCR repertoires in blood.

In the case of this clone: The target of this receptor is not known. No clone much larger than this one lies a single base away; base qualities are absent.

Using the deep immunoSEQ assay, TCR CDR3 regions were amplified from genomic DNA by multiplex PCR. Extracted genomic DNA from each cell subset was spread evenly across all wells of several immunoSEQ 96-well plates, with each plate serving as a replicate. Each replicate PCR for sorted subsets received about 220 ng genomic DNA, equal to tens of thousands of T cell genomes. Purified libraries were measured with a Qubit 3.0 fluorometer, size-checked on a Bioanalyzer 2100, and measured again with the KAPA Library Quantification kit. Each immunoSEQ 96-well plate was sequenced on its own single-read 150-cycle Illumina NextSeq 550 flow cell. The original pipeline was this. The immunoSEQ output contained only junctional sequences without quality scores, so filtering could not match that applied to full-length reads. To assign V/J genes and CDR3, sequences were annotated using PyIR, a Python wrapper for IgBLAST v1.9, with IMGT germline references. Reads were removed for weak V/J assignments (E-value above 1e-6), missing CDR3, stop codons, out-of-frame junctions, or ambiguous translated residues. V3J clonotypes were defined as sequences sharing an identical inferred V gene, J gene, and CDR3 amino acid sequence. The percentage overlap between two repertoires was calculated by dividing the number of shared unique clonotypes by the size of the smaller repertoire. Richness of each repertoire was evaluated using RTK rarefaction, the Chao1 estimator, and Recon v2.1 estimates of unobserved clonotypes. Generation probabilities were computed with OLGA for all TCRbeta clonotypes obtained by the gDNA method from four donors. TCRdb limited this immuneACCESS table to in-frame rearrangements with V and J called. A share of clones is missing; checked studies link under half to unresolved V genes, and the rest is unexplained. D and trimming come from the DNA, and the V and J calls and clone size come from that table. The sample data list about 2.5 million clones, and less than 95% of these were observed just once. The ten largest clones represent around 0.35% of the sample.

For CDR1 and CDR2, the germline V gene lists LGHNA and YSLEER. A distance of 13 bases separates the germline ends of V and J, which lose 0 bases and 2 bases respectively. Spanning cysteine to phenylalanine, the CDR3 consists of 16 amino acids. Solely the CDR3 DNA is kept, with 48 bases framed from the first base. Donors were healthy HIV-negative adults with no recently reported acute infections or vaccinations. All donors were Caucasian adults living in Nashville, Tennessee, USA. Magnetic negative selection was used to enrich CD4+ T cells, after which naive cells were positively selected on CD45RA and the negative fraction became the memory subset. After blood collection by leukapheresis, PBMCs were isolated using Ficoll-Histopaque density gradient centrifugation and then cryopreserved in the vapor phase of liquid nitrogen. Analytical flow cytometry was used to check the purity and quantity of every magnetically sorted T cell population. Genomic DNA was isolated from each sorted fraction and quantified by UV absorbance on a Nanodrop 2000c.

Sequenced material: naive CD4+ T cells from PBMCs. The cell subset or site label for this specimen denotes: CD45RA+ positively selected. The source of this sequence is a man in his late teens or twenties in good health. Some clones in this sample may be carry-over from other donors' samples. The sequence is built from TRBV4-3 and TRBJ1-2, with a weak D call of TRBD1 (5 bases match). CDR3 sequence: CASSQDGQGVNYGYTF. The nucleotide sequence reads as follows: TGCGCCAGCAGCCAAGATGGGCAGGGCGTGAACTATGGCTACACCTTC.